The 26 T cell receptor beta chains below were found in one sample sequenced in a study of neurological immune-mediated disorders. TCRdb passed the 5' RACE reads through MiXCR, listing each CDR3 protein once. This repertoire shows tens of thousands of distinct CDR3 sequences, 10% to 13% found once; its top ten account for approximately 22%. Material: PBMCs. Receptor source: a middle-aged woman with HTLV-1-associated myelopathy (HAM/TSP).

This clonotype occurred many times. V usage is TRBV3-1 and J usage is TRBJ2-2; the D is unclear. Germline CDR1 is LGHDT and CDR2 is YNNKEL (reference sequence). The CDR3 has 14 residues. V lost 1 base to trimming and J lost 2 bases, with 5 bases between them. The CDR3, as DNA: TGTGCCAGCAGCCAAGGAATAAACACCGGGGAGCTGTTTTTT. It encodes CASSQGINTGELFF.

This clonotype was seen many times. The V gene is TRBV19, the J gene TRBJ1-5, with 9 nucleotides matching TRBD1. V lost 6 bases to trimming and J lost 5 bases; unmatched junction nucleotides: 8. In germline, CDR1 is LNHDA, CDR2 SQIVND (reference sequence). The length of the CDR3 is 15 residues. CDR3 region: CASRRQGGNYQPQHF. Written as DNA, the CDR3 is TGTGCCAGTAGAAGACAGGGGGGGAATTATCAGCCCCAGCATTTT.

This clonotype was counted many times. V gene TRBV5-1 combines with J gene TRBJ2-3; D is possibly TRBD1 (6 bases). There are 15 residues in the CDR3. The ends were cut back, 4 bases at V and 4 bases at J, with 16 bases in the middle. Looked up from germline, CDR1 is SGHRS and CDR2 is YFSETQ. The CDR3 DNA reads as TGCGCCAGCAGCACAGATACAGGGATTTCAGATACGCAGTATTTT. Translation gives CASSTDTGISDTQYF.

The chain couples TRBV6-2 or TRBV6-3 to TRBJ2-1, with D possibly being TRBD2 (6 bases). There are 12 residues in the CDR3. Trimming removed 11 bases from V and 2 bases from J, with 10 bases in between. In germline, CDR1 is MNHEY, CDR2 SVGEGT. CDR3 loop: CASGGPYNEQFF. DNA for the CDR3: TGTGCCTCCGGGGGTCCCTACAATGAGCAGTTCTTC.

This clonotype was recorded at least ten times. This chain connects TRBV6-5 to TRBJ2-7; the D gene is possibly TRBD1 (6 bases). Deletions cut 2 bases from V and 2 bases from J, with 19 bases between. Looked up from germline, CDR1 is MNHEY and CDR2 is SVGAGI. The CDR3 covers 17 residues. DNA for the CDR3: TGTGCCAGCAGTTACAAGACTGGGGACATACCTCCCTACGAGCAGTACTTC. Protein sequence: CASSYKTGDIPPYEQYF.

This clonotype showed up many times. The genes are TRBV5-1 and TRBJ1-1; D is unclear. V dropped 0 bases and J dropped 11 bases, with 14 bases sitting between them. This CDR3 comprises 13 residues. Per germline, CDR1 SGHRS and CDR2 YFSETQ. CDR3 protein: CASSLDVSGFAFF. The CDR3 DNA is TGCGCCAGCAGCTTGGATGTCTCGGGATTCGCTTTCTTT. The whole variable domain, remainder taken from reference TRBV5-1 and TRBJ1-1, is KAGVTQTPRYLIKTRGQQVTLSCSPISGHRSVSWYQQTPGQGLQFLFEYFSETQRNKGNFPGRFSGRQFSNSRSEMNVSTLELGDSALYLCASSLDVSGFAFFGQGTRLTVV.

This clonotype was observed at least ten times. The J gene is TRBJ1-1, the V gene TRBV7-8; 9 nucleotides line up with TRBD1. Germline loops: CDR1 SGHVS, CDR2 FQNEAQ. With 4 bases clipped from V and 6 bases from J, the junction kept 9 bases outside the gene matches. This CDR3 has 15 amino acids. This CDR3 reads CASSSSTGTGSEAFF. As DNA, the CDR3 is TGTGCCAGCAGCTCTTCGACCGGGACAGGGTCTGAAGCTTTCTTT.

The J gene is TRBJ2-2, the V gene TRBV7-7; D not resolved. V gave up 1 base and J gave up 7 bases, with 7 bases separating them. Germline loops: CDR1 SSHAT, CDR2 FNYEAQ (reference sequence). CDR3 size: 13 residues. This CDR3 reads CASSLDRVGELFF. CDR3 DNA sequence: TGTGCCAGCAGCTTAGATCGGGTCGGGGAGCTGTTTTTT.

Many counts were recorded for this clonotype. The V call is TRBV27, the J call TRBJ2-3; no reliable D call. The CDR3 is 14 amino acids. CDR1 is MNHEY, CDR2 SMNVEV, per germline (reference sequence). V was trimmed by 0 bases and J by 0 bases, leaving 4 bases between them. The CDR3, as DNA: TGTGCCAGCAGTTTATCGATTAGCACAGATACGCAGTATTTT. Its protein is CASSLSISTDTQYF.

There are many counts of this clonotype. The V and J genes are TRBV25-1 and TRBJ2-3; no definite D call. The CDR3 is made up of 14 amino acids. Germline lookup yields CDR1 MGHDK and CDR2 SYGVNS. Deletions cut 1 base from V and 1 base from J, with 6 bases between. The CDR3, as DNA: TGTGCCAGCAGTGAATTCATGGGCACAGATACGCAGTATTTT. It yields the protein CASSEFMGTDTQYF. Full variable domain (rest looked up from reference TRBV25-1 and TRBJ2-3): EADIYQTPRYLVIGTGKKITLECSQTMGHDKMYWYQQDPGMELHLIHYSYGVNSTEKGDLSSESTVSRIRTEHFPLTLESARPSHTSQYLCASSEFMGTDTQYFGPGTRLTVL.

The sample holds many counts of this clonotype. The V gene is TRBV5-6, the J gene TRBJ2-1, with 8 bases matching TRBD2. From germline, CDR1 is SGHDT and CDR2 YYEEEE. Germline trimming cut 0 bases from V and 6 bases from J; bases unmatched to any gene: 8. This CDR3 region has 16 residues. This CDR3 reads CASSLGYGLAINEQFF. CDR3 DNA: TGTGCCAGCAGCTTGGGTTACGGACTAGCCATCAATGAGCAGTTCTTC.

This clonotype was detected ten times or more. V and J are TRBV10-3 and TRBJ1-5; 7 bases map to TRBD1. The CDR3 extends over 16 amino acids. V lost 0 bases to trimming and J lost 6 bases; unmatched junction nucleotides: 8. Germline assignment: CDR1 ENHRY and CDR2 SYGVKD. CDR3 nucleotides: TGTGCCATCAGTGAGTCGACAGGGAGGTACGGTCAGCCCCAGCATTTT. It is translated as CAISESTGRYGQPQHF.

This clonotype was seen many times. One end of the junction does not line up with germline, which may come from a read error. CDR3 nucleotide sequence: TGCAGTGCTAGCCCGGGGGCGCATGGATACACCATATCTTTT. It encodes CSASPGAHGYTISF. This chain links TRBV20-1 with TRBJ1-3, with D possibly being TRBD1 (6 bases). CDR3 length equals 14 residues. Germline V lookup: CDR1 DFQATT, CDR2 SNEGSKA (reference sequence).

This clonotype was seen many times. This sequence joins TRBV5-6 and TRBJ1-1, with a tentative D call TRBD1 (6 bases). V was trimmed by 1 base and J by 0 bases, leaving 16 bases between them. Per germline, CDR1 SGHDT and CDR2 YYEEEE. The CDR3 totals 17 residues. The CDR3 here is CASSLRQGFFMNTEAFF. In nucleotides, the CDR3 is TGTGCCAGCAGCTTGAGGCAGGGGTTTTTCATGAACACTGAAGCTTTCTTT.

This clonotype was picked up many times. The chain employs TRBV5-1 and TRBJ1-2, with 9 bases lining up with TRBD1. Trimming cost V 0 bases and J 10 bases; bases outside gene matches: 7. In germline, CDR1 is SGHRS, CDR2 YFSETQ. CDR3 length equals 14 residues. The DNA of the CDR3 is TGCGCCAGCAGCTTGGAGGGACAGGGAAACAACTACACCTTC. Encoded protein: CASSLEGQGNNYTF.

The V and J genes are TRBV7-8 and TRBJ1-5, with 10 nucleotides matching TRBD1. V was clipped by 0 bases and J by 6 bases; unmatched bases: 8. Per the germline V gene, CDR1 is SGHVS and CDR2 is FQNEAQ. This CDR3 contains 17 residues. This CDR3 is CASSLAPGTGVGQPQHF. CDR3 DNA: TGTGCCAGCAGCTTAGCGCCTGGGACAGGGGTTGGTCAGCCCCAGCATTTT.

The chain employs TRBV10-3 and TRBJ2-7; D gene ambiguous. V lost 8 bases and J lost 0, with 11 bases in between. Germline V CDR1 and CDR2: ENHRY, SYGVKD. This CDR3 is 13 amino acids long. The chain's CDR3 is CAIRTESSYEQYF. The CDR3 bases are TGTGCCATCCGCACCGAGAGCTCCTACGAGCAGTACTTC.

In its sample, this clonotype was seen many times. The CDR3 DNA reads as TGCGCCAGCAGCCAAGTAGGAAGGCCTGAAGCTTTCTTT. Its protein is CASSQVGRPEAFF. V usage is TRBV4-1 and J usage is TRBJ1-1; no reliable D call. This CDR3 has 13 residues. The germline V gene has CDR1 MGHRA and CDR2 YSYEKL. V was pared by 1 base and J by 6 bases, with 9 bases between.

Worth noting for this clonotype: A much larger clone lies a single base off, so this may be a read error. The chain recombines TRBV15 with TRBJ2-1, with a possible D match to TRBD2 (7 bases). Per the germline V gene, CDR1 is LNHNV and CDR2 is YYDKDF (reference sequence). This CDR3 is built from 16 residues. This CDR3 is CVTSRGGGQVDNEQFF. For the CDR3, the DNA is TGTGTCACCAGCAGAGGGGGGGGTCAGGTGGACAATGAGCAGTTCTTC.

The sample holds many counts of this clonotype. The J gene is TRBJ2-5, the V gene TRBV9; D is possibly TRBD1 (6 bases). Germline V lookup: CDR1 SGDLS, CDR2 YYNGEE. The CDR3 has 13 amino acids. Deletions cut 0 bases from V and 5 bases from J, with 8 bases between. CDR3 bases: TGTGCCAGCAGCGTAGACAGGGCGGAGACCCAGTACTTC. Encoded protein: CASSVDRAETQYF.

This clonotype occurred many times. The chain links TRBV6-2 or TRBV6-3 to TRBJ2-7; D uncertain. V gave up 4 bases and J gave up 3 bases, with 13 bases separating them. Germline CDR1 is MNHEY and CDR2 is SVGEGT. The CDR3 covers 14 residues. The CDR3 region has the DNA TGTGCCAGCAGTTTCCGGCTAACCGACTACGAGCAGTACTTC. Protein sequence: CASSFRLTDYEQYF.

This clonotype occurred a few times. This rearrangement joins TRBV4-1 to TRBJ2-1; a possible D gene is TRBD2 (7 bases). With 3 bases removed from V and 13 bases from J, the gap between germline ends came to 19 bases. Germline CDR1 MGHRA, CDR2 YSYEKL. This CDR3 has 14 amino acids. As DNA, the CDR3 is TGCGCCAGCAGCCATAAGGAGGGGGGGGGTCGCCAGTTCTTC. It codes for CASSHKEGGGRQFF.

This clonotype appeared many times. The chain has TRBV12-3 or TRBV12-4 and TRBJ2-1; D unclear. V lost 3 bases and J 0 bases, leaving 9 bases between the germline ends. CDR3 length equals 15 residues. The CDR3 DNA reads TGTGCCAGCAGTTTCCACGGCAGCTCCTACAATGAGCAGTTCTTC. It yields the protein CASSFHGSSYNEQFF.

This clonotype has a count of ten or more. The CDR3 sequence: CASSYGSLSSYNEQFF. The CDR3 nucleotides are TGTGCCAGCAGTTATGGCTCCTTGAGCTCCTACAATGAGCAGTTCTTC. The V call is TRBV6-2 or TRBV6-3, the J call TRBJ2-1; the D is unclear. There are 16 residues in the CDR3. V was trimmed by 3 bases and J by 0 bases, leaving 12 bases between them. Germline loops: CDR1 MNHEY, CDR2 SVGEGT.

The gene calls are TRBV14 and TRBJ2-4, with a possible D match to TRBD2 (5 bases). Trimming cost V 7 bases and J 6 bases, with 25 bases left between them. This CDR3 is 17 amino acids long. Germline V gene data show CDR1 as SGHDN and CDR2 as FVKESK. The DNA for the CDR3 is TGTGCCAGCACCTCTCGCTCGCTGCTTATCCGGGGAAACATTCAGTACTTC. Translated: CASTSRSLLIRGNIQYF.

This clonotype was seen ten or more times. Here the CDR3 reads CSVEEGSHGYTF. The DNA of the CDR3 is TGCAGCGTTGAGGAGGGATCCCATGGCTACACCTTC. The chain combines TRBV29-1 with TRBJ1-2; no reliable D call. This CDR3 has 12 residues. The ends were cut back, 3 bases at V and 6 bases at J, with 11 bases in the middle. Per germline, CDR1 SQVTM and CDR2 ANQGSEA.